This TCR beta chain was recorded in a study of blood T cell repertoires in COVID-19. In the study overall: From T cells, B-cell-depleted T cells, or PBMCs came the material, which was cDNA or gDNA.

This CDR3 contains 13 residues. Trimming took 3 bases from V and 2 from J, leaving 11 bases between them. Per the germline V gene, CDR1 is DFQATT and CDR2 is SNEGSKA (reference sequence). Per the authors' pipeline: By means of reference gene primer amplification, nucleated cell counts were estimated. Generated by immunoSEQ multiplex PCR, the TCRdb table keeps only in-frame clones and is missing some. The V and J calls and clone size come from that table; D and trimming were worked out from the DNA. Altogether fewer than 250,000 clones are present, 85% being singletons, with the ten largest covering approximately 9%.

The sequence was collected from a woman aged 45-60 years with acute COVID-19. The material sequenced was PBMCs or T cells enriched from blood (not recorded which). This rearrangement joins TRBV20-1 to TRBJ2-7; weak D call: TRBD2 (5 bases). CDR3: CSASAEGPYEQYF. CDR3 coding DNA: TGCAGTGCTAGTGCCGAGGGCCCCTACGAGCAGTACTTC.